Listed here is a single T cell receptor beta chain. The data were produced by immunoSEQ multiplex PCR, yet TCRdb's version contains in-frame clones alone and is incomplete. The sample lists 130,000 or so clones, 88% seen once, with 10% to 13% in the top ten. This sample is drawn from a study of blood T cell repertoires in COVID-19. Sequencing input: peripheral blood. The origin of this receptor is a man aged 45-65 years with acute or convalescent COVID-19.

The CDR3 reads CASSADRGTEAFF. CDR3 coding DNA: TGTGCCAGTAGTGCGGACAGGGGCACTGAAGCTTTCTTT. The rearrangement uses TRBV19 and TRBJ1-1; 9 bases are a match to TRBD1. The CDR3 contains 13 residues. The germline CDR1 and CDR2 sequences are LNHDA and SQIVND (reference sequence). Trimming took 5 bases from V and 4 from J; bases not matched to a gene: 2. Filled out from reference TRBV19 and TRBJ1-1, the complete variable domain reads DGGITQSPKYLFRKEGQNVTLSCEQNLNHDAMYWYRQDPGQGLRLIYYSQIVNDFQKGDIAEGYSVSREKKESFPLTVTSAQKNPTAFYLCASSADRGTEAFFGQGTRLTVV.